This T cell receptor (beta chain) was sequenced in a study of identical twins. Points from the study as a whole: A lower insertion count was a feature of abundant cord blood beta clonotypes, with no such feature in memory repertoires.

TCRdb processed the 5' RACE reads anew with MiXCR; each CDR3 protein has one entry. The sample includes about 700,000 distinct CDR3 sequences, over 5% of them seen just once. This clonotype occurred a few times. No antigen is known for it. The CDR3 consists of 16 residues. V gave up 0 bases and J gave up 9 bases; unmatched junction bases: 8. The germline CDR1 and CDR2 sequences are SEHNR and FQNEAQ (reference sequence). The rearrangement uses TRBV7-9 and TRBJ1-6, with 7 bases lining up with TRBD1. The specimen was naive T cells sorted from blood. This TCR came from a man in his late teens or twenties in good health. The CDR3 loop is CASSLALTGLGSPLHF. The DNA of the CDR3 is TGTGCCAGCAGCTTAGCCCTGACAGGGTTGGGTTCACCCCTCCACTTT.